This TCR beta chain is drawn from a study of T cells expressing NK-cell markers. The wider study: Sorted CD3+CD56+NKG2C+, CD3+CD56+NKG2C- and CD3+CD56-NKG2C+ T-cell subsets were beta-chain profiled. There were seven HCMV-seropositive donors and one seronegative donor among the eight sequenced. Study-level points and caveats: Clarity on HCMV specificity was lacking for the expanded NKG2C+ T cell clones. Dominant NKG2C+ clonotypes made up 1.0-7.0% of CD8+ T cells in roughly 6 donors.

TCRdb reprocessed the 5' RACE reads; each CDR3 protein has one entry and no DNA is given. The sample features about 260,000 distinct CDR3 sequences, with about 0.4% in its top ten. As concerns this clonotype: Its antigen remains unidentified.

The sequencing input was blood T cells: a sorted CD56 or NKG2C T cell subset, CD4+ or CD8+ T cells, or bulk PBMC T cells (not recorded which). The TCR originated in a man younger than 30 in good health.

The CDR3 loop reads CASSQVAGNTDTQYF. V gene TRBV3-1 combines with J gene TRBJ2-3. Germline V lookup: CDR1 LGHDT, CDR2 YNNKEL (reference sequence). The CDR3 runs 15 residues.